These T cell receptor beta chains were read from a single sample in a study of tissue T cells after allogeneic stem cell transplantation. TCRdb keeps only in-frame clones here, not all; method: immunoSEQ multiplex PCR. In the table there are around 2,500 clones, less than 75% of which are singletons. The sequences come from colon tissue, collected at autopsy. These receptors originate from a male patient over 55 with steroid-refractory graft-versus-host disease after an allogeneic stem cell transplant. Some T cells may be graft donor cells. Both conserved end residues are trimmed from each CDR3.

TRBJ1-1,TRBV4-2,ASSQDQGEGAEAF
TRBJ1-3,TRBV6-5,ASSRTPSGNTIY
TRBJ2-7,TRBV7-2,ASSYAGGPYEQY
TRBJ2-6,TRBV12-3/TRBV12-4,ASSLSEVLT
TRBJ1-2,TRBV6-5,ASIPGGIRGYGYT
TRBJ1-2,TRBV2,ASLGGIDYGYT
TRBJ1-4,TRBV9,ASSAAGTNEKLF
TRBJ2-7,TRBV28,ASSSGYFYEQY
TRBJ2-5,TRBV28,ASSWGGEETQY
TRBJ2-5,TRBV4-3,ASSQDWTSGQETQY
TRBJ1-5,TRBV12-3/TRBV12-4,ASSQQGNQPQH
TRBJ1-1,TRBV7-9,ASSSNRDTEAF
TRBJ1-2,TRBV7-2,ASSSSAANYGYT
TRBJ1-3,TRBV30,AWGQGAGNTIY
TRBJ2-3,TRBV20-1,GTQRDDTQY
TRBJ2-7,TRBV7-2,ASSKTGTDAYEQY
TRBJ1-2,TRBV7-2,ASSLVHRGGGYT
TRBJ1-1,TRBV9,ASSGGGGAAEAF
TRBJ1-5,TRBV28,ASSFLQGDSNQPQH
TRBJ1-2,TRBV12-5,ASGLVVSRGQNYGYT
TRBJ1-5,TRBV30,AWTPGTGEGQPQH
TRBJ2-3,TRBV6-4,ASSDSREGGADTQY
TRBJ2-5,TRBV5-1,ASSKGQEETQY
TRBJ1-1,TRBV18,ASSPDRVAEAF
TRBJ2-7,TRBV19,ASSPRWGANTYEQY
TRBJ2-2,TRBV5-1,ASSLDGGPNTGELF